This passage covers 24 T cell receptor beta chains from one sample sequenced in a study of T cell changes during pregnancy in multiple sclerosis (dated by TCRdb to about 2019). Library preparation employed the immunoSEQ multiplex PCR assay. The table was pulled from immuneACCESS by TCRdb, which kept in-frame rearrangements only. Such tables lose some clones; where checked, under half of the loss comes from unresolved V genes, and the rest has no known cause. Recorded for this sample are some 50,000 clones; 90% to 95% of them occurred a single time. The top ten clonotypes cover approximately 0.18% of the sample. Sequencing was performed on CD4+ T cells from peripheral blood mononuclear cells, taken in the second trimester of pregnancy. These receptors all come from a female donor with multiple sclerosis, enrolled in a pregnancy study.

The genes are TRBV28 and TRBJ2-1; a possible D gene is TRBD2 (7 bases). Germline assignment: CDR1 MDHEN and CDR2 SYDVKM. The CDR3 has 15 amino acids. Trimming took 6 bases from V and 8 from J, leaving 20 bases between them. For the CDR3, the DNA is TGTGCCAGCAGGGAGGGGGGGCACCTATCCGATGAGCAGTTCTTC. This sequence encodes CASREGGHLSDEQFF.

The chain links TRBV11-2 to TRBJ1-5; weak D call: TRBD1 (6 bases). From germline, CDR1 is SGHAT and CDR2 FQNNGV. The CDR3 runs 15 residues. V was trimmed by 3 bases and J by 4 bases, leaving 13 bases between them. CDR3: CASSFNQGTNQPQHF. The CDR3, as DNA: TGTGCCAGCAGCTTCAATCAGGGGACGAATCAGCCCCAGCATTTT.

The V and J genes are TRBV19 and TRBJ2-1, with D possibly being TRBD1 (6 bases). V was cut by 7 bases and J by 8 bases, with 15 bases left in between. CDR1 is LNHDA, CDR2 SQIVND, per germline (reference sequence). This CDR3 has 13 residues. The CDR3 loop is CASTRTAYDEQFF. The CDR3 bases are TGTGCCAGTACCAGGACAGCGTACGATGAGCAGTTCTTC.

The CDR3: CASRQGDAYNEQFF. CDR3 coding DNA: TGTGCCAGCAGACAGGGGGACGCCTACAATGAGCAGTTCTTC. V and J are TRBV6-5 and TRBJ2-1, with 8 bases matching TRBD1. CDR1 is MNHEY and CDR2 is SVGAGI in the germline V gene. The V gene end was trimmed by 6 bases and the J gene end by 2 bases; junction bases not matched to a gene: 3. CDR3 size: 14 residues.

The J gene is TRBJ1-6, the V gene TRBV4-2, with 7 nucleotides matching TRBD1. Germline-derived CDR1 and CDR2 are LGHNA and YNFKEQ. With 4 bases clipped from V and 5 bases from J, the junction kept 8 bases outside the gene matches. The CDR3 extends over 16 amino acids. CDR3 sequence (DNA): TGTGCCAGCAGCCCGGGCGGGACAGCCCATAATTCACCCCTCCACTTT. Protein sequence: CASSPGGTAHNSPLHF.

The gene calls are TRBV9 and TRBJ2-1, with 7 bases identical to TRBD1. Germline trimming cut 2 bases from V and 5 bases from J; bases unmatched to any gene: 1. Germline CDR1 and CDR2: SGDLS and YYNGEE. This CDR3 has 13 amino acids. The CDR3 reads CASSVTGHNEQFF. The CDR3 DNA is TGTGCCAGCAGCGTGACAGGGCACAATGAGCAGTTCTTC.

This clone was found once. The chain has TRBV5-1 and TRBJ1-4, with D maybe TRBD1 (5 bases). The CDR3 is 13 amino acids. Deletions cut 7 bases from V and 8 bases from J, with 15 bases between. Germline values: CDR1 SGHRS, CDR2 YFSETQ. For the CDR3, the DNA is TGCGCCAGCTCCCCTCAGGGTGGGGAAAAACTGTTTTTT. Translated, it gives CASSPQGGEKLFF.

The chain links TRBV30 to TRBJ1-4, with TRBD1 matching over 8 bases. The V segment lost 5 bases and the J segment 7 bases; nucleotides outside the gene matches: 9. The V gene's germline CDR1 is GTSNPN and CDR2 SVGIG (reference sequence). The CDR3 is made up of 14 amino acids. Written as DNA, the CDR3 is TGTGCCTGGGTCCCTGACAGGGGAAGTGAAAAACTGTTTTTT. It specifies CAWVPDRGSEKLFF.

The genes are TRBV30 and TRBJ1-5; a weak D match, TRBD1 (6 bases). Per the germline V gene, CDR1 is GTSNPN and CDR2 is SVGIG (reference sequence). This CDR3 is 14 amino acids long. Trimming cost V 5 bases and J 6 bases, with 17 bases left between them. CDR3 bases: TGTGCCTGGGCTAAGACAGGCGTAAGTCAGCCCCAGCATTTT. Protein sequence: CAWAKTGVSQPQHF.

The genes are TRBV19 and TRBJ1-5, with TRBD1 as a possible D gene (6 bases). There are 16 residues in the CDR3. Trimming stripped 8 bases from V and 1 base from J, with 18 bases between. Germline CDR1 and CDR2: LNHDA and SQIVND (reference sequence). Written as DNA, the CDR3 is TGTGCCAGTTCCACCTCCATGGACAGAAGCAATCAGCCCCAGCATTTT. This gives the protein CASSTSMDRSNQPQHF.

The rearrangement links TRBV28 to TRBJ1-5, with 7 nucleotides matching TRBD1. The CDR3 extends over 14 amino acids. The junction had 5 bases not matched to a gene; V was cut back by 5 bases and J by 4 bases. Germline assignment: CDR1 MDHEN and CDR2 SYDVKM. This CDR3 reads CASSQGQDNQPQHF. CDR3 nucleotides: TGTGCCAGCAGTCAAGGACAGGATAATCAGCCCCAGCATTTT.

The chain's CDR3 is CASSLSLAGGSEQFF. CDR3 coding DNA: TGTGCCAGCAGTTTATCTCTAGCGGGAGGGTCTGAGCAGTTCTTC. The V and J genes are TRBV27 and TRBJ2-1; 12 bases map to TRBD2. This CDR3 has 15 residues. Germline V gives CDR1 MNHEY, CDR2 SMNVEV (reference sequence). Trimming removed 0 bases from V and 9 bases from J; junction bases left unmatched: 3.

The rearrangement uses TRBV9 and TRBJ2-7; 7 positions match TRBD2. The CDR3 extends over 14 amino acids. The germline V gene has CDR1 SGDLS and CDR2 YYNGEE. Trimming cost V 0 bases and J 2 bases; bases outside gene matches: 2. The CDR3 coding sequence is TGTGCCAGCAGCGTAGCGGGAGGTACCTACGAGCAGTACTTC. This gives the protein CASSVAGGTYEQYF.

The chain is built from TRBV4-2 and TRBJ2-7, with 13 bases matching TRBD2. Germline V gene lookup returns CDR1 LGHNA and CDR2 YNFKEQ. The CDR3 loop spans 19 amino acids. Germline trimming cut 0 bases from V and 2 bases from J; bases unmatched to any gene: 10. The CDR3 nucleotides read TGTGCCAGCAGCCAAGAGGGACTGTTAGGACTAGCGGGAGCCTACGAGCAGTACTTC. Its translation: CASSQEGLLGLAGAYEQYF.

This CDR3 is CASSQYRGESYTF. CDR3 DNA sequence: TGTGCCAGCAGCCAGTACAGGGGTGAAAGCTACACCTTC. This sequence joins TRBV6-5 and TRBJ1-2; 7 positions match TRBD1. The CDR3 sequence is 13 residues long. V lost 6 bases to trimming and J lost 9 bases; unmatched junction nucleotides: 10. The germline V gene has CDR1 MNHEY and CDR2 SVGAGI.

DNA for the CDR3: TGTGCCAGCAGCCCCGGGTCGGTGAACACTGAAGCTTTCTTT. It translates to CASSPGSVNTEAFF. V gene TRBV7-3 combines with J gene TRBJ1-1; no firm D call. Trimming removed 5 bases at V and 0 bases at J, with 10 bases between. Germline V gene sequence: CDR1 SGHTA, CDR2 FQGTGA. This CDR3 is built from 14 residues.

The chain links TRBV10-1 to TRBJ2-1; weak D call: TRBD2 (6 bases). The CDR3 spans 15 residues. From germline, CDR1 is WNHNN and CDR2 SYGVQD (reference sequence). V was clipped by 3 bases and J by 6 bases, with 15 bases between them. Here the CDR3 reads CASSDRPGGSNEQFF. For the CDR3, the DNA is TGCGCCAGCAGTGATAGGCCCGGAGGGAGCAATGAGCAGTTCTTC.

The V and J genes are TRBV6-5 and TRBJ2-1; 9 nucleotides agree with TRBD2. V shed 1 base, J shed 7 bases, and the junction held 2 bases outside the gene matches. In germline, CDR1 is MNHEY, CDR2 SVGAGI. This CDR3 has 14 residues. The CDR3 protein is CASSYLAGVNEQFF. The CDR3 region has the DNA TGTGCCAGCAGTTACTTAGCGGGGGTGAATGAGCAGTTCTTC.

This sequence joins TRBV19 and TRBJ1-1; 9 bases map to TRBD1. The CDR3 runs to 15 residues. V dropped 4 bases and J dropped 1; count of bases not matched to a gene: 4. Germline V gives CDR1 LNHDA, CDR2 SQIVND (reference sequence). The CDR3 loop is CASSTLGQGNTEAFF. CDR3 coding DNA: TGTGCCAGTAGTACCCTGGGACAGGGGAACACTGAAGCTTTCTTT.

V and J are TRBV10-3 and TRBJ2-3; 16 positions match TRBD2. Per germline, CDR1 ENHRY and CDR2 SYGVKD. CDR3 size: 17 residues. V trimming: 10 bases; J trimming: 4 bases; junction bases outside the gene matches: 11. The CDR3 loop is CATMGTSGGAWSDTQYF. The DNA for the CDR3 is TGTGCCACCATGGGGACTAGCGGGGGGGCCTGGTCAGATACGCAGTATTTT.

V usage is TRBV9 and J usage is TRBJ2-7, with TRBD2 matching over 8 bases. Germline CDR1 and CDR2: SGDLS and YYNGEE. The trim removed 2 bases at V and 0 bases at J, leaving 4 bases unmatched. The CDR3 totals 15 residues. CDR3 sequence reads: CASSVAGTSSYEQYF. The CDR3, as DNA: TGTGCCAGCAGCGTCGCCGGGACTAGCTCCTACGAGCAGTACTTC.

This rearrangement joins TRBV5-4 to TRBJ2-1, with TRBD1 matching over 7 bases. V lost 4 bases, J lost 6 bases, and 4 bases stayed unmatched. The CDR3 loop spans 13 amino acids. Germline CDR1 is SGHNT and CDR2 is YYREEE (reference sequence). In DNA, the CDR3 is TGTGCCAGCAGCGAGGGACAGCGCAATGAGCAGTTCTTC. Its protein product is CASSEGQRNEQFF.

The V call is TRBV6-1, the J call TRBJ2-1; 13 bases are shared with TRBD2. V lost 4 bases to trimming and J lost 5 bases; unmatched junction nucleotides: 8. Germline CDR1 MNHNS, CDR2 SASEGT. This CDR3 contains 17 residues. As DNA, the CDR3 is TGTGCCAGCAGTGCCAGACTAGCGGGAGGCTTAGACAATGAGCAGTTCTTC. It yields the protein CASSARLAGGLDNEQFF.

This chain uses TRBV5-1 with TRBJ2-3, with 9 nucleotides matching TRBD2. This CDR3 spans 16 amino acids. With 3 bases clipped from V and 4 bases from J, the junction kept 9 bases outside the gene matches. Germline assignment: CDR1 SGHRS and CDR2 YFSETQ. The CDR3 loop is CASSSLGTSLSDTQYF. The CDR3 bases are TGCGCCAGCAGCTCGCTCGGGACTAGCTTGTCAGATACGCAGTATTTT.